Below, one T cell receptor (beta chain) is given with its context. Its antigen is still unknown. The sample is drawn from a study of identifying expanded T cells in peripheral blood. Using immunoSEQ multiplex PCR, the repertoire was profiled, and TCRdb retains in-frame clones only, with some absent. The data hold 100,000 to 150,000 clones, with approximately 84% observed a single time. The CDR3 totals 13 residues. From germline, CDR1 is MRHNA and CDR2 SNTAGT. Trimming removed 8 bases from V and 1 base from J, with 11 bases in between. Whole-study results and caveats: Differentially abundant clones: around 1.1 between replicates, approximately 15 at two to three weeks, 19 to 20 at four. Clone count variance between roughly 2-week samples rose with total template count.

During the collection period, no donor immune events like infections were recorded. The TCR was taken from a person aged 18-70 years in good health. Sequencing was performed on blood. V is TRBV6-4 and J is TRBJ1-1, with D perhaps matching TRBD1 (6 bases). CDR3 sequence: CASQQGPNTEAFF. CDR3 DNA: TGTGCCAGCCAACAGGGCCCGAACACTGAAGCTTTCTTT.